This passage covers 21 T cell receptor beta chains from one sample sequenced in a study of cytomegalovirus exposure and HLA in healthy donors. Vbeta (60) and Jbeta (13) primers were used in the PCR. Generated by immunoSEQ multiplex PCR, the TCRdb table keeps only in-frame clones and is missing some. The repertoire includes 150,000 to 200,000 clones, approximately 83% of them detected once, and more than 1% sits in the top ten. Sequenced material: PBMCs. The origin of the receptors is a boy aged 2 to 9 in good health and CMV-seronegative.

J is TRBJ1-2 and V is TRBV5-6; D uncertain. This CDR3 is built from 15 residues. CDR1 is SGHDT and CDR2 is YYEEEE in the germline V gene. The V end lost 5 bases, the J end lost 0 bases, and 14 bases lay between the germline ends. CDR3 sequence (DNA): TGTGCCAGCAGATCTCGTGGACTAGCTAACTATGGCTACACCTTC. It encodes CASRSRGLANYGYTF.

The rearrangement links TRBV30 to TRBJ1-3, with a tentative D call TRBD1 (6 bases). Germline V gene sequence: CDR1 GTSNPN, CDR2 SVGIG (reference sequence). CDR3 length: 14 amino acids. V gave up 2 bases and J gave up 2 bases, with 10 bases separating them. CDR3 sequence: CAWSNWDTGNTIYF. The CDR3 region has the DNA TGTGCCTGGAGTAATTGGGACACTGGAAACACCATATATTTT. Full variable domain (outside the CDR3, taken from reference TRBV30 and TRBJ1-3): SQTIHQWPATLVQPVGSPLSLECTVEGTSNPNLYWYRQAAGRGLQLLFYSVGIGQISSEVPQNLSASRPQDRQFILSSKKLLLSDSGFYLCAWSNWDTGNTIYFGEGSWLTVV.

This clone was found a few times. The V call is TRBV12-5, the J call TRBJ2-2; 9 bases align to TRBD1. CDR1 and CDR2 from the germline V gene are LGHNT and FRNRAP. CDR3 length equals 17 residues. V was pared by 1 base and J by 6 bases, with 9 bases of the junction left unmatched. CDR3 amino acids: CASGLATGTGLAGELFF. Written as DNA, the CDR3 is TGTGCTAGTGGTTTGGCTACCGGGACAGGGTTGGCCGGGGAGCTGTTTTTT.

This clone was recorded only once. This chain links TRBV12-2 with TRBJ2-7; the table's D call TRBD1 went unverified against the DNA. TRBV12-2 is flagged as a pseudogene. This CDR3 has 14 residues. The CDR3 reads CASRPPGQDYEQYF. The DNA of the CDR3 is TGTGCAAGTCGCCCCCCTGGACAGGACTACGAGCAGTACTTC.

This chain joins TRBV4-2 and TRBJ2-3; 14 bases map to TRBD2. The CDR3 runs 17 residues. V lost 1 base and J lost 2; bases outside the gene matches: 2. Per the germline V gene, CDR1 is LGHNA and CDR2 is YNFKEQ. The CDR3: CASSQGLAGGHTDTQYF. In DNA form, the CDR3 reads TGTGCCAGCAGCCAAGGACTAGCGGGGGGGCACACAGATACGCAGTATTTT.

The chain combines TRBV5-4 with TRBJ2-3; 9 bases are a match to TRBD1. The ends lost 9 bases at V and 0 bases at J; junction bases unmatched: 8. The CDR3 is made up of 15 amino acids. The germline V gene has CDR1 SGHNT and CDR2 YYREEE (reference sequence). The CDR3 sequence: CATRTGEASTDTQYF. DNA for the CDR3: TGTGCCACCAGGACAGGGGAAGCCAGCACAGATACGCAGTATTTT.

This clone occurred a few times. The V gene is TRBV5-8, the J gene TRBJ1-1; unclear D gene. This CDR3 spans 16 amino acids. Trimming cost V 0 bases and J 0 bases, with 12 bases left between them. Germline values: CDR1 SGHTS, CDR2 YDEGEE. The CDR3, as DNA: TGTGCCAGCAGCTTGGCGGATTCGGGAATGAACACTGAAGCTTTCTTT. It specifies CASSLADSGMNTEAFF.

The chain links TRBV30 to TRBJ1-2; tentative D call: TRBD1 (5 bases). This CDR3 is 12 amino acids long. Germline lookup yields CDR1 GTSNPN and CDR2 SVGIG (reference sequence). Trimming took off 5 bases at V and 8 bases at J, with 15 bases between the two ends. The CDR3 DNA sequence: TGTGCCTGGGCCGGATCAGGGAAAGGCTACACCTTC. Translation gives CAWAGSGKGYTF.

This chain joins TRBV6-1 and TRBJ2-1; TRBD2 aligns across 8 bases. Germline V gene sequence: CDR1 MNHNS, CDR2 SASEGT. V lost 1 base to trimming and J lost 12 bases; unmatched junction nucleotides: 11. The CDR3 sequence is 15 residues long. The CDR3 nucleotides are TGTGCCAGCAGTGAAGTACTAGCGGCCAACGAAAGGCAGTTCTTC. It encodes CASSEVLAANERQFF.

The chain combines TRBV10-1 with TRBJ1-2, with D perhaps TRBD1 (5 bases). Deletions cut 6 bases from V and 4 bases from J, with 24 bases between. Germline V gives CDR1 WNHNN, CDR2 SYGVQD (reference sequence). This CDR3 is built from 17 residues. The CDR3 coding sequence is TGCGCCAGCAGAATTTCAGGGCCCCGAGGTCAGAGCTATGGCTACACCTTC. It is translated as CASRISGPRGQSYGYTF.

This sequence joins TRBV15 and TRBJ2-7, with D tentatively TRBD1 (7 bases). The CDR3 consists of 18 residues. Looked up from germline, CDR1 is LNHNV and CDR2 is YYDKDF (reference sequence). V was trimmed by 0 bases and J by 0 bases, leaving 18 bases between them. CDR3 DNA sequence: TGTGCCACCAGCAGAGAGATCGGGACAGTACTAGCCTCCTACGAGCAGTACTTC. Its protein is CATSREIGTVLASYEQYF.

This chain connects TRBV19 to TRBJ1-2; TRBD1 might be the D (5 bases). The CDR3 is 16 amino acids. Germline V gene data show CDR1 as LNHDA and CDR2 as SQIVND (reference sequence). Trimming removed 3 bases from V and 6 bases from J, with 20 bases in between. The CDR3 reads CASSILAGISGDGYTF. The CDR3 nucleotides read TGTGCCAGTAGTATTTTGGCAGGGATTAGTGGTGATGGCTACACCTTC.

The rearrangement links TRBV4-3 to TRBJ2-1; D perhaps matches TRBD2 (6 bases). Germline V gene lookup returns CDR1 LGHNA and CDR2 YSLEER. Trimming removed 0 bases at V and 2 bases at J, with 11 bases between. The CDR3 is made up of 16 amino acids. CDR3 loop: CASSQDGGTPYNEQFF. The CDR3 coding sequence is TGCGCCAGCAGCCAAGATGGAGGGACCCCCTACAATGAGCAGTTCTTC.

The gene calls are TRBV29-1 and TRBJ2-1; 7 positions agree with TRBD2. Unmatched junction bases numbered 8, after V lost 6 bases and J lost 6 bases. CDR3 size: 13 residues. Germline lookup yields CDR1 SQVTM and CDR2 ANQGSEA. The DNA for the CDR3 is TGCAGCGTCTGGCGGGGGAGACGCAATGAGCAGTTCTTC. Protein sequence: CSVWRGRRNEQFF.

The chain links TRBV7-2 to TRBJ2-5; 7 positions agree with TRBD2. The CDR3 has 13 amino acids. V lost 2 bases to trimming and J lost 4 bases; unmatched junction nucleotides: 1. The V gene's germline CDR1 is SGHTA and CDR2 FQGNSA. The CDR3 loop reads CASSLSGVETQYF. The CDR3 DNA reads as TGTGCCAGCAGCTTAAGCGGGGTAGAGACCCAGTACTTC.

The rearrangement uses TRBV14 and TRBJ2-3, with 12 bases that match TRBD2. With 4 bases clipped from V and 4 bases from J, the junction kept 9 bases outside the gene matches. This CDR3 region has 17 residues. Germline loops: CDR1 SGHDN, CDR2 FVKESK. CDR3 residues: CASSRLAGGPSADTQYF. The CDR3 region has the DNA TGTGCCAGCAGCCGTCTAGCGGGAGGGCCGTCTGCAGATACGCAGTATTTT.

The J gene is TRBJ1-4, the V gene TRBV19; TRBD1 agrees at 10 bases. The length of the CDR3 is 18 residues. The V gene end was trimmed by 7 bases and the J gene end by 5 bases; junction bases not matched to a gene: 16. Germline CDR1 LNHDA, CDR2 SQIVND (reference sequence). The CDR3 here is CASTSMRRGTGANEKLFF. The DNA for the CDR3 is TGTGCCAGTACCTCTATGAGACGGGGGACAGGGGCAAATGAAAAACTGTTTTTT.

The chain has TRBV5-6 and TRBJ1-6; D may be TRBD1 (5 bases). V was clipped by 2 bases and J by 5 bases, with 11 bases between them. The CDR3 covers 15 residues. Germline values: CDR1 SGHDT, CDR2 YYEEEE. In DNA, the CDR3 is TGTGCCAGCAGCTTAGCAGGGTTGGATAATTCACCCCTCCACTTT. This translates into CASSLAGLDNSPLHF.

In the case of this clone: One end of the junction is discordant with germline, which a read error may explain. The chain recombines TRBV7-7 with TRBJ2-3; 9 bases align to TRBD2. Germline V lookup: CDR1 SSHAT, CDR2 FNYEAQ (reference sequence). The CDR3 sequence is 16 residues long. CDR3 sequence (DNA): TGTGCTAGCAGCTCCGGGACTAGCCACAGCACAGATACGCAGTATTTT. It translates to CASSSGTSHSTDTQYF.

The chain carries TRBV9 and TRBJ2-7; TRBD1 matches 7 bases. V lost 2 bases and J lost 7; bases outside the gene matches: 9. CDR1 and CDR2 (germline): SGDLS, YYNGEE. The CDR3 extends over 14 amino acids. The DNA of the CDR3 is TGTGCCAGCAGCGTTCGACAGGGCGGTGGAGAGCAGTACTTC. Translated: CASSVRQGGGEQYF. Complete variable domain (other parts from reference TRBV9 and TRBJ2-7): DSGVTQTPKHLITATGQRVTLRCSPRSGDLSVYWYQQSLDQGLQFLIQYYNGEERAKGNILERFSAQQFPDLHSELNLSSLELGDSALYFCASSVRQGGGEQYFGPGTRLTVT.

The CDR3 coding sequence is TGTGCCAGCAGCCAATTCCCGACAGGCGTTAATGAAAAACTGTTTTTT. Translating gives CASSQFPTGVNEKLFF. The chain carries TRBV14 and TRBJ1-4; tentatively, D is TRBD1 (6 bases). This CDR3 region has 16 residues. With 2 bases removed from V and 4 bases from J, the gap between germline ends came to 14 bases. In germline, CDR1 is SGHDN, CDR2 FVKESK. The entire variable domain, with the rest obtained from reference TRBV14 and TRBJ1-4, is as follows: EAGVTQFPSHSVIEKGQTVTLRCDPISGHDNLYWYRRVMGKEIKFLLHFVKESKQDESGMPNNRFLAERTGGTYSTLKVQPAELEDSGVYFCASSQFPTGVNEKLFFGSGTQLSVL.